The rows below give T cell receptor beta chains drawn from one sample of a study of T cell clonotyping in hematopoietic cell transplantation. Clones were sequenced by immunoSEQ multiplex PCR, and TCRdb holds only the in-frame ones, with some missing. The table shows around 24,000 clones, with around 84% occurring only once. Sequencing was performed on peripheral blood mononuclear cells, taken before stem cell transplant. These TCRs come from a woman aged 60-75 years with acute myeloid leukemia. Some clones in this sample may be carry-over from other donors' samples. CDR3s include the opening cysteine and the closing phenylalanine or tryptophan. Fields, in order: V gene, clone size, D gene, J gene, CDR3 DNA, CDR3 protein. A D gene is named only where the DNA matches it firmly. Expanded clones get a size class; other rows say once, few or many, or leave the size out.

V: TRBV11-2
size: -
D: -
J: TRBJ2-3
DNA: TGTGCCAGCAGCTTAGCTAGCGGCACAGATACGCAGTATTTT
CDR3: CASSLASGTDTQYF

V: TRBV25-1
size: -
D: -
J: TRBJ2-7
DNA: TGTGCCAGCTCCCGGACGGGTTTATCTTACGAGCAGTACTTC
CDR3: CASSRTGLSYEQYF

V: TRBV5-6
size: -
D: -
J: TRBJ2-1
DNA: TGTGCCAGCAGAAAGGACGAGGCCTACAATGAGCAGTTCTTC
CDR3: CASRKDEAYNEQFF

V: TRBV14
size: -
D: -
J: TRBJ1-6
DNA: TGTGCCAGCAGCCAATTTACGGGGTCGATAAACCTCCACTTT
CDR3: CASSQFTGSINLHF

V: TRBV6-5
size: few
D: -
J: TRBJ2-7
DNA: TGTGCCAGCAGCCAGGGGGGCCTTTCCTACGAGCAGTACTTC
CDR3: CASSQGGLSYEQYF

V: TRBV5-4
size: -
D: -
J: TRBJ2-2
DNA: TGTGCCAGCAGCTTGGACAGGGGAGGGACCGGGGAGCTGTTTTTT
CDR3: CASSLDRGGTGELFF

V: TRBV9
size: -
D: TRBD1
J: TRBJ2-4
DNA: TGTGCCAGGACCAGGGGGAGAAGGGCTAAAAACATTCAGTACTTC
CDR3: CARTRGRRAKNIQYF

V: TRBV4-3
size: -
D: -
J: TRBJ2-7
DNA: TGCGCCAGCAGCCAAGAACCGGGTCTGGTCTACGAGCAGTACTTC
CDR3: CASSQEPGLVYEQYF

V: TRBV5-1
size: few
D: -
J: TRBJ2-5
DNA: TGCGCCAGCAGCTTGGGAGGTGGTTTTCAAGAGACCCAGTACTTC
CDR3: CASSLGGGFQETQYF

V: TRBV4-3
size: -
D: -
J: TRBJ2-1
DNA: TGCGCCAGCCGCAGGGCTTTGGACCCAAACAATGAGCAGTTCTTC
CDR3: CASRRALDPNNEQFF

V: TRBV10-3
size: -
D: -
J: TRBJ1-5
DNA: TGTGCCATCAGTGATGAGAATCAGCCCCAGCATTTT
CDR3: CAISDENQPQHF

V: TRBV7-3
size: -
D: TRBD1
J: TRBJ2-3
DNA: TGTGCCAGCAGCCAGACAGGGGGCCCAGATACGCAGTATTTT
CDR3: CASSQTGGPDTQYF

V: TRBV12-5
size: -
D: -
J: TRBJ2-5
DNA: TGTGCTAGTGGTTTGAGTGAGACCCAGTACTTC
CDR3: CASGLSETQYF

V: TRBV5-1
size: -
D: -
J: TRBJ2-3
DNA: TGCGCCAGCAGCTTGGAGGTGGGGTACGATACGCAGTATTTT
CDR3: CASSLEVGYDTQYF

V: TRBV11-2
size: -
D: -
J: TRBJ1-2
DNA: TGTGCCAGCAGCCAGGGTGAGGTTGGCTACACCTTC
CDR3: CASSQGEVGYTF

V: TRBV5-1
size: -
D: TRBD1
J: TRBJ2-7
DNA: TGCGCTTCAGGGACAGGGGGCGCGGGGGTTCAGGACGAGCAGTACTTC
CDR3: CASGTGGAGVQDEQYF

V: TRBV28
size: once
D: TRBD1
J: TRBJ2-7
DNA: TGTGCCAGCAGTACCCGACAGGGGCGCATCTACGAGCAGTACTTC
CDR3: CASSTRQGRIYEQYF

V: TRBV29-1
size: once
D: TRBD1
J: TRBJ2-7
DNA: TGCAGCGTTGATAACGGACAGGGCGCCTACGAGCAGTACTTC
CDR3: CSVDNGQGAYEQYF

V: TRBV5-8
size: -
D: TRBD2
J: TRBJ2-1
DNA: TGTGCCAGCAGCTTTGCGGGGGGCTGGAGCTCCTACAATGAGCAGTTCTTC
CDR3: CASSFAGGWSSYNEQFF

V: TRBV14
size: -
D: -
J: TRBJ2-7
DNA: TGTGCCAGCAGCCAAGGGAGACAGGTGGTCTACGAGCAGTACTTC
CDR3: CASSQGRQVVYEQYF

V: TRBV2
size: -
D: TRBD2
J: TRBJ2-7
DNA: TGTGCCATAAATCAGCGGGATTCCTACGAGCAGTACTTC
CDR3: CAINQRDSYEQYF

V: TRBV4-1
size: -
D: -
J: TRBJ1-1
DNA: TGCGCCAGCAGCCAAGTGGGGGGGAACACTGAAGCTTTCTTT
CDR3: CASSQVGGNTEAFF

V: TRBV4-3
size: -
D: -
J: TRBJ2-2
DNA: TGCGCCAGCAGCCCAGGAATGGGGGATGTCGGGGAGCTGTTTTTT
CDR3: CASSPGMGDVGELFF

V: TRBV10-3
size: -
D: TRBD1
J: TRBJ1-6
DNA: TGTGCCATCAGTGAGTCTCTGACAGGGGGAAATTCACCCCTCCACTTT
CDR3: CAISESLTGGNSPLHF

V: TRBV7-9
size: once
D: -
J: TRBJ2-7
DNA: TGTGCCAGCAGCTTAGAGCAGGGGCGACACGAGCAGTACTTC
CDR3: CASSLEQGRHEQYF

V: TRBV19
size: -
D: -
J: TRBJ1-2
DNA: TGTGCCAGTAGTATTCGATCAGGGAACTATGGCTACACCTTC
CDR3: CASSIRSGNYGYTF

V: TRBV20-1
size: -
D: -
J: TRBJ2-7
DNA: TGCAGTGCTAGAGTAGGCTACGAGCAGTACTTC
CDR3: CSARVGYEQYF

V: TRBV4-2
size: few
D: -
J: TRBJ2-3
DNA: TGTGCCAGCAGCCGACAGATAGAGTACACAGATACGCAGTATTTT
CDR3: CASSRQIEYTDTQYF

V: TRBV11-1
size: -
D: -
J: TRBJ2-1
DNA: TGTGCCAGCAGCCCCTCCTATGAGCAGTTCTTC
CDR3: CASSPSYEQFF

V: TRBV12-5
size: -
D: -
J: TRBJ1-2
DNA: TGTGCTAGTGGTTGGGTAGGGCTGGTCTATGGCTACACCTTC
CDR3: CASGWVGLVYGYTF

V: TRBV19
size: -
D: -
J: TRBJ1-5
DNA: TGTGCCACCTCGGACGCGCTGGGGGGCAATCAGCCCCAGCATTTT
CDR3: CATSDALGGNQPQHF

V: TRBV7-2
size: -
D: -
J: TRBJ1-5
DNA: TGTGCCAGCAGCCCCCGGGGGAGCAATCAGCCCCAGCATTTT
CDR3: CASSPRGSNQPQHF

V: TRBV6-1
size: -
D: TRBD1
J: TRBJ1-2
DNA: TGTGCCAGCAGTACAGGGGGAATCTATGGCTACACCTTC
CDR3: CASSTGGIYGYTF

V: TRBV19
size: -
D: -
J: TRBJ2-7
DNA: TGTGCCAGTAGTGACAGTGCACCCTACGAGCAGTACTTC
CDR3: CASSDSAPYEQYF

V: TRBV4-1
size: -
D: -
J: TRBJ1-4
DNA: TGCGCCAGCAGCCAAGAGGGCAGGGCCGGTGAAAAACTGTTTTTT
CDR3: CASSQEGRAGEKLFF

V: TRBV4-3
size: -
D: TRBD2
J: TRBJ2-6
DNA: TGCGCCAGCAGCCAAGATCCCCCTAGCGGTCTCTTGGGGGCCAACGTCCTGACTTTC
CDR3: CASSQDPPSGLLGANVLTF

V: TRBV4-3
size: once
D: TRBD2
J: TRBJ2-7
DNA: TGCGCCAGCAGCCCTGGCGGGACTAGCGGGGCTAGGAACGAGCAGTACTTC
CDR3: CASSPGGTSGARNEQYF

V: TRBV5-1
size: -
D: -
J: TRBJ2-5
DNA: TGCGCCAGCAGTTTCTCAGGGTATGGGCAGACCCAGTACTTC
CDR3: CASSFSGYGQTQYF

V: TRBV27
size: -
D: TRBD2
J: TRBJ2-7
DNA: TGTGCCAGCAGACCACTAGACGGCGGGAGTAGGTACGAGCAGTACTTC
CDR3: CASRPLDGGSRYEQYF

V: TRBV4-1
size: -
D: TRBD1
J: TRBJ1-2
DNA: TGCGCCAGCAGCCACCCAGGGGGCGCGACTCCCGACTTCTATGGCTACACCTTC
CDR3: CASSHPGGATPDFYGYTF

V: TRBV7-9
size: -
D: -
J: TRBJ1-2
DNA: TGTGCCAGCAGTTTGGACAAGAACTATGGCTACACCTTC
CDR3: CASSLDKNYGYTF

V: TRBV11-3
size: -
D: TRBD1
J: TRBJ2-1
DNA: TGTGCCAGCAGCTCCCGACAGGGCCCCTACAATGAGCAGTTCTTC
CDR3: CASSSRQGPYNEQFF

V: TRBV20-1
size: few
D: -
J: TRBJ2-7
DNA: TGCAGTGCCCTGAGGATAGAGCAGTACTTC
CDR3: CSALRIEQYF

V: TRBV25-1
size: -
D: -
J: TRBJ1-5
DNA: TGTGCCAGCAGTGGTGCCGCCGGCAATCAGCCCCAGCATTTT
CDR3: CASSGAAGNQPQHF

V: TRBV20-1
size: -
D: -
J: TRBJ2-5
DNA: TGCAGTGCTAGACAGCAAGAGACCCAGTACTTC
CDR3: CSARQQETQYF